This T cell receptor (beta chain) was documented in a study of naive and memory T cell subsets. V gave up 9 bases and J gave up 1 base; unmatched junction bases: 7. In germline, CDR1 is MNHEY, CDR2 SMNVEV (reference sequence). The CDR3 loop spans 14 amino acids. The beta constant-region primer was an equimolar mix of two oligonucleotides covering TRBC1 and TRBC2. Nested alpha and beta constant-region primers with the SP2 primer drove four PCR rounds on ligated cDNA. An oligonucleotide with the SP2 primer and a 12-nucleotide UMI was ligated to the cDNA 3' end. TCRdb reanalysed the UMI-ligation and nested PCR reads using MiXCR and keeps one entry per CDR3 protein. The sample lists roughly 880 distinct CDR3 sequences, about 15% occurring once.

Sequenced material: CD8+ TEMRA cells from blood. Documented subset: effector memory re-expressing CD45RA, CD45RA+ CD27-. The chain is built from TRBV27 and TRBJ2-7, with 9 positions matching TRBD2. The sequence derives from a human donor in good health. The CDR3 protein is CASRRGLASYEQYF. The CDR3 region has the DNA TGTGCCAGTCGGAGGGGACTAGCATCCTACGAGCAGTACTTC.